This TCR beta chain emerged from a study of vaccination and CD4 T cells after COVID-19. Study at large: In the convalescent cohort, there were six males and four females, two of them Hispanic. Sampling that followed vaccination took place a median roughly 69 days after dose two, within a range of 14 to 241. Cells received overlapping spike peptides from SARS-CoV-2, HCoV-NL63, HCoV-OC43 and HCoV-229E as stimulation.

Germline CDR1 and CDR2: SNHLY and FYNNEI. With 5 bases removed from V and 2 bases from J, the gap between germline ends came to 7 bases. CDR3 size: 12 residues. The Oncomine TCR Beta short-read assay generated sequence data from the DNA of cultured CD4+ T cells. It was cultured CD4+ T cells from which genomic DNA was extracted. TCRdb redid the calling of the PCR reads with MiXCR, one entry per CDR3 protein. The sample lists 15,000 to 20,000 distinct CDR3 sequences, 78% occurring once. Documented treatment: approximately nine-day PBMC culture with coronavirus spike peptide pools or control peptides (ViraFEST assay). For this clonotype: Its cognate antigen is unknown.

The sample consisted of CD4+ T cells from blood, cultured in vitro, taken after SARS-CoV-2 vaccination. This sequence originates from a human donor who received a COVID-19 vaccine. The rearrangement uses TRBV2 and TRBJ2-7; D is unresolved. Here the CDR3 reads CASSLLTYEQYF. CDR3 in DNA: TGTGCCAGCAGTCTTCTCACCTACGAGCAGTACTTC.